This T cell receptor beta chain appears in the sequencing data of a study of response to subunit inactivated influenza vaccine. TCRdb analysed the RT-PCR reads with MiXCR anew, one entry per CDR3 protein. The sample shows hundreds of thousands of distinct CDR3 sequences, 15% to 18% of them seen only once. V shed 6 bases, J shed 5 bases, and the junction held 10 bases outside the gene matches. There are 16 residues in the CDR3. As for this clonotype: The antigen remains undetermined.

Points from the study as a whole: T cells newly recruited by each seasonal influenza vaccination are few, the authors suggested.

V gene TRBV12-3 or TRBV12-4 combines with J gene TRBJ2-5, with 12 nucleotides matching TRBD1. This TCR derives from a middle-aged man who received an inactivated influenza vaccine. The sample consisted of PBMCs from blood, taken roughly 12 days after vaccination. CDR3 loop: CASRSQGTGGRETQYF. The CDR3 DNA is TGTGCCAGCAGATCCCAAGGGACAGGGGGCAGGGAGACCCAGTACTTC.